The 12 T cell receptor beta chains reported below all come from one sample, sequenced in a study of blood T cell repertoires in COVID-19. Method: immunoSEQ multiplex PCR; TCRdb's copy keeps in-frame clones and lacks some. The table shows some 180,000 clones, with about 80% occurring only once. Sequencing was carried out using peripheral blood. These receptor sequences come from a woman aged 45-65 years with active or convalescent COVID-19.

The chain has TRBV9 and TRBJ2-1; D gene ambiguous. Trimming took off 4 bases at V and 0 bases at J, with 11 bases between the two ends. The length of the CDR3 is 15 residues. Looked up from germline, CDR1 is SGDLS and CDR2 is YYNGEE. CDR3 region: CASSPRLGSYNEQFF. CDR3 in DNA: TGTGCCAGCAGCCCGAGGCTCGGCTCCTACAATGAGCAGTTCTTC.

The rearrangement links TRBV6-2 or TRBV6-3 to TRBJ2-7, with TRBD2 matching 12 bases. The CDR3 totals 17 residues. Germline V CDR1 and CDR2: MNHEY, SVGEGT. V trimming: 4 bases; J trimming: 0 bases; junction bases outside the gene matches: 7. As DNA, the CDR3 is TGTGCCAGCAGTTCCGACGGGACTAGCGGGTTCTCCTACGAGCAGTACTTC. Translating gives CASSSDGTSGFSYEQYF.

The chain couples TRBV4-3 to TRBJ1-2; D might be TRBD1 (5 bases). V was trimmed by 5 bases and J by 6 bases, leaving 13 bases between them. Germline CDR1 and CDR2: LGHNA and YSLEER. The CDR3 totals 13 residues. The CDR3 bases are TGCGCCAGCAGCAGGAGGGGTGGACATGGCTACACCTTC. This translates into CASSRRGGHGYTF.

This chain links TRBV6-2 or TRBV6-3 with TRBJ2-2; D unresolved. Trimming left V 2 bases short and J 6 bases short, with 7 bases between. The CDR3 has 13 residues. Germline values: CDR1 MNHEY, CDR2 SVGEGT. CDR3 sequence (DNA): TGTGCCAGCAGTTACGCGTCCCCCGGGGAGCTGTTTTTT. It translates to CASSYASPGELFF.

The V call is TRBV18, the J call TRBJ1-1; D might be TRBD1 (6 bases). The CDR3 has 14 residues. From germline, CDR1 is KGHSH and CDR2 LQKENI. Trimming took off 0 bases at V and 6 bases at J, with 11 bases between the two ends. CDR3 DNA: TGTGCCAGCTCACCACCGACAACAGGGCCTGAAGCTTTCTTT. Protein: CASSPPTTGPEAFF.

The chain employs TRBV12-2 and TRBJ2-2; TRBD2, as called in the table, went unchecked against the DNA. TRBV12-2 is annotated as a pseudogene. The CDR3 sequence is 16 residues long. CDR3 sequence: CASRLMAVSNTGELFF. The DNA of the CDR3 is TGTGCAAGTCGCTTAATGGCGGTCTCGAACACCGGGGAGCTGTTTTTT.

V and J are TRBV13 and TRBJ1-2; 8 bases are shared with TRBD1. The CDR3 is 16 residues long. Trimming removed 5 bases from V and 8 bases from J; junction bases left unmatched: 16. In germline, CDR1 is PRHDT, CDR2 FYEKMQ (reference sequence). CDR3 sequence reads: CASSGATGTGDGGYTF. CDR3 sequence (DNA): TGTGCCAGCAGCGGGGCGACCGGGACAGGAGATGGCGGCTACACCTTC.

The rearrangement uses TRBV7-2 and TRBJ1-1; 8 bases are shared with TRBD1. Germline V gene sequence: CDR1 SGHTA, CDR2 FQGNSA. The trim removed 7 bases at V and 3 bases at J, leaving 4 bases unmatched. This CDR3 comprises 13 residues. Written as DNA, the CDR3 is TGTGCCAGCACCCAGGGGGCTCACACTGAAGCTTTCTTT. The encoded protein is CASTQGAHTEAFF.

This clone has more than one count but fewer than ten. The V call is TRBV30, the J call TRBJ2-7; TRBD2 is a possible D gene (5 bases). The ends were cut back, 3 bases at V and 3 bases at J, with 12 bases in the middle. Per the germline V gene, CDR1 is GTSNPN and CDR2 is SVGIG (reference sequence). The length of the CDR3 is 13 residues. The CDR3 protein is CAWREDAGYEQYF. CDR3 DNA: TGTGCCTGGAGGGAGGACGCAGGCTACGAGCAGTACTTC.

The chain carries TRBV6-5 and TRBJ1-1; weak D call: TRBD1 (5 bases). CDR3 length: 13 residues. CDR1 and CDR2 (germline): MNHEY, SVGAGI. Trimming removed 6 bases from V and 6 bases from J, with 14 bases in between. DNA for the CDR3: TGTGCCAGCAGCCAAGGGGTTGTCGCTGAAGCTTTCTTT. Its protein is CASSQGVVAEAFF.

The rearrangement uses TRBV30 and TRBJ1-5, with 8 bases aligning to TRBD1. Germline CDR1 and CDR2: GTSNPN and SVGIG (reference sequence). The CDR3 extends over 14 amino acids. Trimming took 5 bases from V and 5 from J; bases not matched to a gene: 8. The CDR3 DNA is TGTGCCTGGGACAGGGGCGGCGGGGATCAGCCCCAGCATTTT. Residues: CAWDRGGGDQPQHF. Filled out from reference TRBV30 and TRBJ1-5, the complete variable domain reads SQTIHQWPATLVQPVGSPLSLECTVEGTSNPNLYWYRQAAGRGLQLLFYSVGIGQISSEVPQNLSASRPQDRQFILSSKKLLLSDSGFYLCAWDRGGGDQPQHFGDGTRLSIL.

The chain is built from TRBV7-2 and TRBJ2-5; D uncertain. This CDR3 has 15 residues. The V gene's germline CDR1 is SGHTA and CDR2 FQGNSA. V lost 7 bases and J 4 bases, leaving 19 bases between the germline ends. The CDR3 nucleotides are TGTGCCAGCACCCCGAGGTCGAGGAGTCCAGAGACCCAGTACTTC. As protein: CASTPRSRSPETQYF.